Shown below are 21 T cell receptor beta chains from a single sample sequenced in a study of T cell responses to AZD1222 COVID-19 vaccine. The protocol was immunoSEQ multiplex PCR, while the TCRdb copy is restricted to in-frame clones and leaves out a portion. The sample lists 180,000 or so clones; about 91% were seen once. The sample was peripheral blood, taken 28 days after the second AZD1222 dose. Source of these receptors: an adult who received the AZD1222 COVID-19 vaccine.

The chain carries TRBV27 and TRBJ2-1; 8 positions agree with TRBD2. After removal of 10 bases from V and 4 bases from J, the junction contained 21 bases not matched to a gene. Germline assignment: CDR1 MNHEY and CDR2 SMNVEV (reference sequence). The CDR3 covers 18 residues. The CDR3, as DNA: TGTGCCACCGCCTCCACGGGAGGGTTCCCTCCTACGTACAATGAGCAGTTCTTC. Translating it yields CATASTGGFPPTYNEQFF.

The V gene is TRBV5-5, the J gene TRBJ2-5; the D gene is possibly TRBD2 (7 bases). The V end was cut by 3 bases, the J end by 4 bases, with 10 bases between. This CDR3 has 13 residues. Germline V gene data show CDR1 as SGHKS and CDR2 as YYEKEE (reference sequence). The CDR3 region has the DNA TGTGCCAGCAGCTCGAGGGGGGGAGAGACCCAGTACTTC. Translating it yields CASSSRGGETQYF.

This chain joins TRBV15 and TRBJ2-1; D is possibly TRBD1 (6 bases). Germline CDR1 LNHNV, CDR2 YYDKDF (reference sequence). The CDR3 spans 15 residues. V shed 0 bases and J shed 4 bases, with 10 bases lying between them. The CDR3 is CATSRDLQGYNEQFF. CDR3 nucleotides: TGTGCCACCAGCAGAGATCTACAGGGATACAATGAGCAGTTCTTC.

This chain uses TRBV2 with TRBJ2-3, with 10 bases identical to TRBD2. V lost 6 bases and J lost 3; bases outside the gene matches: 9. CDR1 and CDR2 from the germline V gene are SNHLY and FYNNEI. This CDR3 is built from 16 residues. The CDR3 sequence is CASRAASGGGTDTQYF. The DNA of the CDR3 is TGTGCCAGCAGGGCCGCTAGCGGGGGAGGAACAGATACGCAGTATTTT.

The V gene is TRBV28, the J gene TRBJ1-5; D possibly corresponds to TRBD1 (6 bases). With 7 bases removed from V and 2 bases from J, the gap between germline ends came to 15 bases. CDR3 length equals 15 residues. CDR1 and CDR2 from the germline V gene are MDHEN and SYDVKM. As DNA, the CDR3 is TGTGCCAGCACCCGACGGGGGGCCGGCAATCAGCCCCAGCATTTT. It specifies CASTRRGAGNQPQHF.

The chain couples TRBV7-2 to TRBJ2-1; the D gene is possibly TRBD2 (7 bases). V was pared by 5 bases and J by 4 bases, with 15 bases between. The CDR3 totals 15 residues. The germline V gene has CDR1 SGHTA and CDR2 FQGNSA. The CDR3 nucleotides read TGTGCCAGCAGCCAAAGGGGGGGCAGATACAATGAGCAGTTCTTC. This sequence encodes CASSQRGGRYNEQFF.

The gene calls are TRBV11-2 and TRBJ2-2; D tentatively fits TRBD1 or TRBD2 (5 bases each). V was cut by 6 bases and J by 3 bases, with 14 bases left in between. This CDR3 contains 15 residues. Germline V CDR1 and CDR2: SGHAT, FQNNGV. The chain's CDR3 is CASSLRLGDTGELFF. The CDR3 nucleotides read TGTGCCAGCAGTTTAAGGCTGGGGGACACCGGGGAGCTGTTTTTT.

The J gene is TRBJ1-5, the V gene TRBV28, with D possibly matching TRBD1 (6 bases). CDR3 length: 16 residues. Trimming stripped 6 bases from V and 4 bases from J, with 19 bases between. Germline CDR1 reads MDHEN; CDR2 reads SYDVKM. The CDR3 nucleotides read TGTGCCAGCAGCCCTCCCCCGGGACACTTTAATCAGCCCCAGCATTTT. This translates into CASSPPPGHFNQPQHF.

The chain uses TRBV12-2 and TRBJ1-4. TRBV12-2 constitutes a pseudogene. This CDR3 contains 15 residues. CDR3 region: CASRSEGGKNEKLFF. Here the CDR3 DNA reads TGTGCAAGTCGCTCCGAAGGGGGGAAGAATGAAAAACTGTTTTTT.

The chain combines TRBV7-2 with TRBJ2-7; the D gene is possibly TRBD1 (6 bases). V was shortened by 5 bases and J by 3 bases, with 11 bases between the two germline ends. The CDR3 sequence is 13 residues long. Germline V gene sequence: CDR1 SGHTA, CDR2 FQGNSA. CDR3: CASSIPTGYEQYF. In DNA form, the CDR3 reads TGTGCCAGCAGCATCCCGACAGGCTACGAGCAGTACTTC.

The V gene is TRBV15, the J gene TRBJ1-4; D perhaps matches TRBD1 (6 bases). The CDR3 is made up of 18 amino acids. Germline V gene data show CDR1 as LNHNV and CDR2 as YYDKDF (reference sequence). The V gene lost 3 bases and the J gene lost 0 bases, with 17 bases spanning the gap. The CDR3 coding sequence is TGTGCCACCAGCAGTCCGGGGGGCGAGGCTGCAACTAATGAAAAACTGTTTTTT. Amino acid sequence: CATSSPGGEAATNEKLFF.

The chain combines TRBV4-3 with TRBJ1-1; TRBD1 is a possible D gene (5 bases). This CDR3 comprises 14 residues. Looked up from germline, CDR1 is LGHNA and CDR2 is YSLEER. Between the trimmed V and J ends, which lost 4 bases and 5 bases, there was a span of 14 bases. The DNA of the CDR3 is TGCGCCAGCAGCCGCGACGCAGGGTGGACTGAAGCTTTCTTT. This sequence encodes CASSRDAGWTEAFF.

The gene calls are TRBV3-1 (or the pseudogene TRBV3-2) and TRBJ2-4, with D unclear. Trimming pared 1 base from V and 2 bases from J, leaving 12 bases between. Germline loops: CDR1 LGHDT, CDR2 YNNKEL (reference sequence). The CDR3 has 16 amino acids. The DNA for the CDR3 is TGTGCCAGCAGCCAAGTGGCTGGAGTTTCCAAAAACATTCAGTACTTC. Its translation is CASSQVAGVSKNIQYF.

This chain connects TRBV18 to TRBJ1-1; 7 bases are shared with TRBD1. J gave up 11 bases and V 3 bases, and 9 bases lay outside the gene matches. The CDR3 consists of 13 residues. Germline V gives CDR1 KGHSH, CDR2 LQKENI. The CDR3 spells CASSPEGARRAFF. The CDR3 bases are TGTGCCAGCTCACCCGAGGGGGCGCGGAGGGCTTTCTTT.

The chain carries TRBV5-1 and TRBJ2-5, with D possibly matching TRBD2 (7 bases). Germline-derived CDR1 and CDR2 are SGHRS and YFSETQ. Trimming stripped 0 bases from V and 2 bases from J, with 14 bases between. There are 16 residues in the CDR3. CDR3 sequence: CASSLEGGMRQETQYF. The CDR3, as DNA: TGCGCCAGCAGCTTGGAGGGGGGGATGAGGCAAGAGACCCAGTACTTC.

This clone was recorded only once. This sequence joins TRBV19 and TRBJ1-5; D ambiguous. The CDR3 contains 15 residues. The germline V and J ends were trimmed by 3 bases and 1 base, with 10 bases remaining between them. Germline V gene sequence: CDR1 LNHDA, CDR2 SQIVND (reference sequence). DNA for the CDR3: TGTGCCAGTAGTATCGCACGGGTGAGCAATCAGCCCCAGCATTTT. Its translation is CASSIARVSNQPQHF. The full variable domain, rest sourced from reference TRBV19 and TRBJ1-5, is DGGITQSPKYLFRKEGQNVTLSCEQNLNHDAMYWYRQDPGQGLRLIYYSQIVNDFQKGDIAEGYSVSREKKESFPLTVTSAQKNPTAFYLCASSIARVSNQPQHFGDGTRLSIL.

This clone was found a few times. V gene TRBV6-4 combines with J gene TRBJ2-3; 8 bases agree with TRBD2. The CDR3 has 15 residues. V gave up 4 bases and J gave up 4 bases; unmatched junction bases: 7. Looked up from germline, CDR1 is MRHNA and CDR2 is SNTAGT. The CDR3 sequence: CASSVASGSADTQYF. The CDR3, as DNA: TGTGCCAGCAGTGTTGCAAGCGGGAGCGCAGATACGCAGTATTTT.

The CDR3 nucleotides read TGCGCCAGCAGCCCCCGACAGGGCCCGCCCGGGGAGCTGTTTTTT. Translated, it gives CASSPRQGPPGELFF. The chain couples TRBV5-1 to TRBJ2-2, with 7 bases fitting TRBD1. CDR3 length equals 15 residues. The J segment lost 6 bases and the V segment lost 4 bases, leaving 9 bases of the junction unmatched. The germline CDR1 and CDR2 sequences are SGHRS and YFSETQ.

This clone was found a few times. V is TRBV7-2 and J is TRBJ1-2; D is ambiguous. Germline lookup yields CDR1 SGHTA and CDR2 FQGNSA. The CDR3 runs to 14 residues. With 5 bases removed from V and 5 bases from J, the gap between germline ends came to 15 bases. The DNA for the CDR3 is TGTGCCAGCAGCCCAGTTGTAGGGAGGTATGGCTACACCTTC. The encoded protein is CASSPVVGRYGYTF.

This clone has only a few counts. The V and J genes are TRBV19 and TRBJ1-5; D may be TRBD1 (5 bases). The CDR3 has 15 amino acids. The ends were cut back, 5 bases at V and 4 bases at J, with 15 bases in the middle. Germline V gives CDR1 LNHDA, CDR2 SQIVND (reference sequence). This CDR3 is CASSPEGPINQPQHF. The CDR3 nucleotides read TGTGCCAGTAGTCCGGAGGGGCCAATAAATCAGCCCCAGCATTTT. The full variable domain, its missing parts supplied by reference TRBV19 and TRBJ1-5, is DGGITQSPKYLFRKEGQNVTLSCEQNLNHDAMYWYRQDPGQGLRLIYYSQIVNDFQKGDIAEGYSVSREKKESFPLTVTSAQKNPTAFYLCASSPEGPINQPQHFGDGTRLSIL.

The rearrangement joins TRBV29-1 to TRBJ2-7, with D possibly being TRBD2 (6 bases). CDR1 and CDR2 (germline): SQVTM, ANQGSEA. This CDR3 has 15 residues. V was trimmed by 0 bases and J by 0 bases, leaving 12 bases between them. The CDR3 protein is CSVEDPVGGSYEQYF. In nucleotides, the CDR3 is TGCAGCGTTGAAGATCCGGTGGGGGGCTCCTACGAGCAGTACTTC.